The clone carrying this TCR beta chain was seen only a few times. Its cognate antigen is unknown. TCRdb recomputed calls from the 5' RACE reads with MiXCR, one row per CDR3 protein. The table records approximately 120,000 distinct CDR3 sequences, almost 9% of them present only once. The sample is drawn from a study of T cells after yellow fever vaccination. Whole-study context: When fractions had low cell numbers, they were prepared with SMART-Seq v4 Ultra Low Input.

Overall study results and limits: Booster sampling recovered most clones from primary vaccination (around 97% CD4, approximately 90% CD8). Only a small proportion of the clonotypes turned up in both the CD4 and the CD8 compartments, likely arising from convergent recombination.

Deletions cut 5 bases from V and 4 bases from J, with 14 bases between. CDR1 is DFQATT and CDR2 is SNEGSKA in the germline V gene (reference sequence). CDR3 size: 13 residues. The V gene is TRBV20-1, the J gene TRBJ2-5; D ambiguous. Material: CD8+ T cells sorted from PBMCs, obtained on the day of the yellow fever booster vaccination. The sequence was obtained from a young man who received the YFV17D yellow fever vaccine. The CDR3 protein is CSAWVDVGETQYF. DNA of the CDR3: TGCAGTGCTTGGGTGGATGTGGGAGAGACCCAGTACTTC.